The 7 T cell receptor beta chains below come from one sample, sequenced in a study of early T cells in non-severe SARS-CoV-2 infection. One entry per CDR3 protein results from TCRdb running MiXCR on the 5' RACE reads. The sample records tens of thousands of distinct CDR3 sequences, more than 15% being singletons. The specimen was whole blood, collected at baseline. The receptors were gathered from an adult who was a healthcare worker with PCR-confirmed SARS-CoV-2 infection or an uninfected control (not recorded which).

This clonotype came up a few times. The chain has TRBV7-9 and TRBJ1-1; no reliable D call. Germline loops: CDR1 SEHNR, CDR2 FQNEAQ (reference sequence). This CDR3 spans 11 amino acids. Trimming pared 5 bases from V and 8 bases from J, leaving 9 bases between. CDR3: CASSLSAEAFF. The CDR3, as DNA: TGTGCCAGCAGCCTTTCTGCGGAAGCTTTCTTT.

The genes are TRBV7-8 and TRBJ2-1, with TRBD2 matching over 13 bases. This CDR3 is 15 amino acids long. The J segment lost 6 bases and the V segment lost 5 bases, leaving 4 bases of the junction unmatched. From germline, CDR1 is SGHVS and CDR2 FQNEAQ. Here the CDR3 reads CASSGTSGAVNEQFF. CDR3 sequence (DNA): TGTGCCAGCAGCGGGACTAGCGGGGCCGTCAATGAGCAGTTCTTC.

Only a few counts were recorded for this clonotype. This chain uses TRBV14 with TRBJ2-2; D unresolved. Germline CDR1 is SGHDN and CDR2 is FVKESK. CDR3 length: 14 amino acids. Trimming removed 0 bases from V and 4 bases from J, with 6 bases in between. The CDR3, as DNA: TGTGCCAGCAGCCAAGAGAGGCGCACCGGGGAGCTGTTTTTT. Translated: CASSQERRTGELFF.

This clonotype has only a few counts. The chain has TRBV7-9 and TRBJ2-5; D unclear. There are 15 residues in the CDR3. Trimming left V 5 bases short and J 2 bases short, with 15 bases between. Germline assignment: CDR1 SEHNR and CDR2 FQNEAQ (reference sequence). CDR3 sequence: CASSPRRFLQETQYF. The CDR3 DNA is TGTGCCAGCAGCCCCCGTAGGTTCCTACAAGAGACCCAGTACTTC.

This chain uses TRBV6-2 or TRBV6-3 with TRBJ2-1, with 10 nucleotides matching TRBD2. The CDR3 has 15 residues. Germline values: CDR1 MNHEY, CDR2 SVGEGT. Trimming took 2 bases from V and 5 from J; bases not matched to a gene: 3. CDR3 amino acids: CASSYPGLADNEQFF. The CDR3 DNA reads TGTGCCAGCAGTTACCCTGGACTAGCGGACAATGAGCAGTTCTTC.

The chain employs TRBV28 and TRBJ2-3, with 9 nucleotides matching TRBD2. The CDR3 is 19 residues long. With V trimmed by 5 bases and J by 2 bases, 17 bases remained unmatched. Germline V CDR1 and CDR2: MDHEN, SYDVKM. CDR3 sequence: CASSTPHAGGPSHTDTQYF. DNA of the CDR3: TGTGCCAGCAGTACCCCCCACGCGGGGGGGCCGAGCCACACAGATACGCAGTATTTT.

V gene TRBV6-1 combines with J gene TRBJ1-6; weak D call: TRBD1 (6 bases). This CDR3 region has 19 residues. CDR1 MNHNS and CDR2 SASEGT come from the germline V gene. The V end lost 6 bases, the J end lost 0 bases, and 21 bases lay between the germline ends. The CDR3 bases are TGTGCCAGCAGGGGCCGACAGGCATCCTCGAGCTCCTATAATTCACCCCTCCACTTT. Translated, it gives CASRGRQASSSSYNSPLHF.